This T cell receptor beta chain was observed in a study of blood T cell repertoires in COVID-19. Background on the study: Nucleic acid was either cDNA or gDNA, and it came from T cells, B-cell-depleted T cells, or PBMCs.

The germline gives CDR1 WSHSY, CDR2 SAAADI. Trimming took 3 bases from V and 4 from J; bases not matched to a gene: 5. The CDR3 is made up of 15 amino acids. In the authors' workflow: From reference gene primer amplification, estimates of nucleated cell counts were derived. Sequenced by immunoSEQ multiplex PCR; TCRdb stores in-frame clones only, minus some. For V, J and clone size, that table is used; D and trimming come from the DNA. The top ten hold less than 0.95% of the sample, which has 350,000 to 500,000 clones, around 90% seen once. The chain recombines TRBV10-2 with TRBJ2-2, with TRBD2 matching over 7 bases. The receptor's source is a man aged 18 to 30 with COVID-19, enrolled during active disease. Sequenced input: peripheral blood. The CDR3: CASSELAGVTGELFF. CDR3 in DNA: TGCGCCAGCAGTGAACTGGCGGGGGTCACCGGGGAGCTGTTTTTT.